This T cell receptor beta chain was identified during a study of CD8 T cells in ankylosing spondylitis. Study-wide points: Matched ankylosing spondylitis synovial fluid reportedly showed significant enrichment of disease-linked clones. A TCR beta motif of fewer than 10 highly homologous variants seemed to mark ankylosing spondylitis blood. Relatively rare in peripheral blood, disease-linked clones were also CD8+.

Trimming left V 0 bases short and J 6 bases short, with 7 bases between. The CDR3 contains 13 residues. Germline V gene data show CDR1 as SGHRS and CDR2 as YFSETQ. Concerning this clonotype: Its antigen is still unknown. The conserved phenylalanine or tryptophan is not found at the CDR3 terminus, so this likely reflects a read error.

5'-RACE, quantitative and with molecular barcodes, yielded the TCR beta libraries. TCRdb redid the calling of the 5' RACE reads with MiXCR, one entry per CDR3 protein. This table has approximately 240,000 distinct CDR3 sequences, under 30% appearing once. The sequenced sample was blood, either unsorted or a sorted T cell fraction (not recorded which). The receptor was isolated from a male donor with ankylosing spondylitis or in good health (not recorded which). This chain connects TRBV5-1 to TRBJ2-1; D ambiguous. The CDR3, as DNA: TGCGCCAGCAGCTTGGGGGTTACCAATGAGCAGTTCTAC. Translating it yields CASSLGVTNEQFY.